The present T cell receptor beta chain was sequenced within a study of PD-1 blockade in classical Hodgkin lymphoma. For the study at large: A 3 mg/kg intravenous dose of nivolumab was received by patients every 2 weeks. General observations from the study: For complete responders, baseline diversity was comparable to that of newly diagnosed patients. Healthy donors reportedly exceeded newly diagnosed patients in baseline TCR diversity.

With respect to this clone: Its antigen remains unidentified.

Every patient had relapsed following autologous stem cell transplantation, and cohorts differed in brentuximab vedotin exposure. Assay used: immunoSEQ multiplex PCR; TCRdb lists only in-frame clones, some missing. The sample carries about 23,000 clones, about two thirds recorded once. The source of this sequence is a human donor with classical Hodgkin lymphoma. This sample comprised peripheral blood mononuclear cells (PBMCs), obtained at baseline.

The CDR3 DNA reads TGTGCCAGTAGTATAGGCCGGGGCAGAAATCAGCCCCAGCATTTT. It specifies CASSIGRGRNQPQHF. V gene TRBV19 combines with J gene TRBJ1-5, with D possibly being TRBD1 (5 bases). The V gene lost 1 base and the J gene lost 4 bases, with 11 bases spanning the gap. The CDR3 totals 15 residues. Germline V CDR1 and CDR2: LNHDA, SQIVND (reference sequence).